At least ten counts were recorded for the clone carrying this T cell receptor beta chain. The antigen remains unidentified. Germline V gives CDR1 KGHDR, CDR2 SFDVKD. The CDR3 loop spans 15 amino acids. V was clipped by 3 bases and J by 10 bases; unmatched bases: 9. The time point is: technical triplicate 2. The unsorted libraries originated from 2 million PBMCs kept at -80 C. These data belong to a study of neurological immune-mediated disorders. Findings and limits, study-wide: HTLV-1-associated myelopathy had the most TCR clonal expansion, while multiple sclerosis had the least, a level that fell below healthy controls.

The cDNA came from 5'RACE with 10-nucleotide random UMIs. One entry per CDR3 protein, called by TCRdb with MiXCR from the 5' RACE reads. The sample lists under 65,000 distinct CDR3 sequences, 24% seen once, with about 4.3% in the top ten. The TCR sequence derives from a man aged 55 to 70 with HTLV-1-associated myelopathy (HAM/TSP). This sequence joins TRBV24-1 and TRBJ2-1; 9 nucleotides agree with TRBD1. The sequencing input was PBMCs. The CDR3 nucleotides read TGTGCCACCAGTGATCGGGACAGGGATACGTTAGAGCAGTTCTTC. Protein product: CATSDRDRDTLEQFF.